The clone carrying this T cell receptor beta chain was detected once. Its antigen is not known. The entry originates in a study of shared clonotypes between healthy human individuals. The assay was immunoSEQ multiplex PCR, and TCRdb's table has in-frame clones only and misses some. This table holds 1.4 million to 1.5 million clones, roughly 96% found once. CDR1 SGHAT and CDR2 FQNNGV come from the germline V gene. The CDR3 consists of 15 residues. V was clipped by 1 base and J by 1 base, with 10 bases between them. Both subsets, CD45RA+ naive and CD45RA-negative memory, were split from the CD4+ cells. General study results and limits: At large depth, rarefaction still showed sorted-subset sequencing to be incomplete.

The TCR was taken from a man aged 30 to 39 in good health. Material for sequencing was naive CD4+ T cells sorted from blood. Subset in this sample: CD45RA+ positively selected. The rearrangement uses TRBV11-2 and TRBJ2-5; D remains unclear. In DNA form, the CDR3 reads TGTGCCAGCAGCTTAGTTCAGGCCATCCAAGAGACCCAGTACTTC. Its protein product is CASSLVQAIQETQYF.